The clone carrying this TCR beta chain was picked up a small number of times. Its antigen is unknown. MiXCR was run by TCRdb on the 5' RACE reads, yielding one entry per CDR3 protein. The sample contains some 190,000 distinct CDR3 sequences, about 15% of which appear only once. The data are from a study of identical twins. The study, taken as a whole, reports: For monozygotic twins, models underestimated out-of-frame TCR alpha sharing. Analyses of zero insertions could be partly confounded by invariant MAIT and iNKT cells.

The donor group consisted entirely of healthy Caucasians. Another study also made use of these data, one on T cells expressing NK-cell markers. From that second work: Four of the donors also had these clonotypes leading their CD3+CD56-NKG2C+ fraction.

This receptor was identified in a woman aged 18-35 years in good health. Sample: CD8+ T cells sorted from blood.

The CDR3: CASSTSTGVQETQYF. The CDR3 DNA sequence: TGTGCCAGCAGCACCTCGACAGGCGTCCAAGAGACCCAGTACTTC. This chain connects TRBV5-5 to TRBJ2-5; possible D gene TRBD1, 6 bases. CDR1 and CDR2 from the germline V gene are SGHKS and YYEKEE (reference sequence). CDR3 length equals 15 residues. V lost 4 bases, J lost 1 base, and 14 bases lay in between.